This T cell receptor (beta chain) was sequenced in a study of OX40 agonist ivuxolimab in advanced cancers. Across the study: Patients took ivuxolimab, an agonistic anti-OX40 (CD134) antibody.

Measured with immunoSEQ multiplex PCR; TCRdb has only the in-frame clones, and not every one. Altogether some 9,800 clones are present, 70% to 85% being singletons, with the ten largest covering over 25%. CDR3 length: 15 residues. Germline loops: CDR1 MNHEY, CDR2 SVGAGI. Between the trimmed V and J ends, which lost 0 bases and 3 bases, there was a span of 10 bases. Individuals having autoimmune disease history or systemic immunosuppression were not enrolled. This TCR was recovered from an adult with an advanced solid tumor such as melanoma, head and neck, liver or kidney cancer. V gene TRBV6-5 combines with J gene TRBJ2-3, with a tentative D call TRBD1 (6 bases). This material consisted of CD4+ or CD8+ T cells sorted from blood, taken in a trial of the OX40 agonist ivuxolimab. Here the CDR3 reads CASSYSGDRTDTQYF. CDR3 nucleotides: TGTGCCAGCAGTTACTCGGGAGACAGGACAGATACGCAGTATTTT.